This section outlines one T cell receptor beta chain sequence together with its context. Its binding antigen is unknown. The input lacks base qualities; no much larger clone sits a single base away. The collaborating institutions used their own protocols to collect whole blood in K2EDTA tubes. For TCRbeta analysis, collaborators shipped samples as frozen whole blood, isolated PBMCs, or DNA extracted from either of those sample types. These data are taken from a study of blood T cell repertoires in COVID-19 (dated by TCRdb to about 2020). About the full investigation: The collaborator samples originated in the United States, Italy and Spain and spanned the acute and convalescent phases of COVID-19. The prospective study material was composed of cDNA or gDNA derived from T cells, B-cell-depleted T cells, or PBMCs. Subjects who had been exposed to COVID-19, were actively infected with it, or had recovered from it provided the deeply sampled blood TCRbeta repertoires that made up the dataset. The repertoires were released in a freely available public database intended as a resource for research on the immune response to SARS-CoV-2. The samples were drawn from two sources: the first 160 participants of the ongoing ImmuneRACE study, and 950 to 1,500 subjects contributed by 6 global collaborators. A de-identified subject ID, COVID-19 status, age in years and sex were almost always included in the sample metadata. Where available, HLA class I and class II types were taken from metadata supplied by the sample provider and were not determined by assay-based typing.

Study-level results and caveats: The amount of clinical and demographic metadata varied by source and participant and was provided uncurated.

TCRbeta CDR3 regions were amplified from genomic DNA by means of the immunoSEQ Assay, a bias-controlled multiplex PCR. From the authors' description of their analysis: The number of nucleated cells in each sample was estimated by amplification of reference gene primers within the assay. To quantify the absolute abundance of each unique TCRbeta CDR3 rearrangement, sequence reads were collapsed and filtered. For each sample, productive Simpson clonality was calculated as the square root of Simpson's diversity index across productive rearrangements. TCRdb provides this immuneACCESS table in a form limited to in-frame rearrangements. Some clones are lacking; in checked studies, under half of them reflect an unresolved V gene, and why the rest are absent is not known. V and J calls and clone size follow that table, whereas D and trimming were derived from the DNA. For this sample the table gives some 250,000 clones, of which approximately 84% were detected only once. Clones ranked in the top ten supply roughly 7.9% of the sample.

This sequence was found in an elderly woman with acute or convalescent COVID-19. Sequenced input: peripheral blood.

The CDR3 region: CASSFEVRLAVAETQYF. The nucleotide sequence reads as follows: TGTGCCAGCAGCTTCGAAGTGCGACTAGCTGTTGCGGAGACCCAGTACTTC. The receptor chain draws on TRBV5-5 and TRBJ2-5, with 7 middle bases fitting TRBD2. Ends trimmed: V by 2 bases, J by 5 bases; bases unmatched to a gene: 15. The germline V gene (reference sequence) yields SGHKS for CDR1 and YYEKEE for CDR2. The CDR3 runs 17 residues from the cysteine to the phenylalanine. Kept here is only the CDR3 DNA, which spans 51 bases and is read in frame from base 1.